This T cell receptor beta chain was documented in a study of beta chain features in type 1 diabetes. Points from the study as a whole: A moderate, significant TCRB CDR3 shortening appeared in type 1 diabetes across four CD4+ subsets. cDNA-based reads could over-represent cells with high TCR expression.

Germline assignment: CDR1 SGDLS and CDR2 YYNGEE. This CDR3 comprises 15 residues. The ends were cut back, 0 bases at V and 7 bases at J, with 14 bases in the middle. This clone was detected a few times. The antigen remains unidentified. On average, the one heparinised blood draw given by each donor was approximately 120 mL. Of the isolated RNA, all was reverse transcribed, and so the sequenced material was expressed TCRB transcripts. Sequencing used immunoSEQ multiplex PCR; TCRdb keeps in-frame clones, though not all of them. The sample carries fewer than 250,000 clones, 13% to 15% recorded once. The chain carries TRBV9 and TRBJ2-1; D is perhaps TRBD2 (6 bases). Specimen: naive CD4+ T cells from blood. The source of this sequence is a woman between 40 and 50 years old in good health. The CDR3 region is CASSVGPDAGNEQFF. The DNA for the CDR3 is TGTGCCAGCAGCGTAGGCCCGGACGCGGGGAATGAGCAGTTCTTC.